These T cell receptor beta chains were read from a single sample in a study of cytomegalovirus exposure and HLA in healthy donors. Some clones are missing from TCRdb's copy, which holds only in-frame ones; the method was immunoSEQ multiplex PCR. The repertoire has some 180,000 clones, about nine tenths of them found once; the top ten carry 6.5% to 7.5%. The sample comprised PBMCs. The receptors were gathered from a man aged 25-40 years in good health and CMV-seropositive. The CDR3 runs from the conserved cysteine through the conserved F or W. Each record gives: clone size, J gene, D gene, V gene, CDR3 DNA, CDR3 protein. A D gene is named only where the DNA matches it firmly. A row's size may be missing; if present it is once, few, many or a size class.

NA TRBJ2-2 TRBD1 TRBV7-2 TGTGCCAGCAGCTACCGGGACAGGGGAACCGGGGAGCTGTTTTTT CASSYRDRGTGELFF
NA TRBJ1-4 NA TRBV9 TGTGCCAGCAGCGAGGACATAGCTAATGAAAAACTGTTTTTT CASSEDIANEKLFF
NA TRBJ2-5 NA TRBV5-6 TGTGCCAGCAGCCCCCTTAGACAGGCTCAAGAGACCCAGTACTTC CASSPLRQAQETQYF
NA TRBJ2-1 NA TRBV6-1 TGTGCCAGCAGTGAAGTTCATGAGCAGTTCTTC CASSEVHEQFF
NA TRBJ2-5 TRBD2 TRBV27 TGTGCCAGCGGACCCGGGACTAGCGGTAAAGAGACCCAGTACTTC CASGPGTSGKETQYF
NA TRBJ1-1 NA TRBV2 TGTGCCAGCTTGACGGCCCCCCCTCTGAACACTGAAGCTTTCTTT CASLTAPPLNTEAFF
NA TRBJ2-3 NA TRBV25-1 TGTGCCAGCAGTGAAATGCGAGGAGATACGCAGTATTTT CASSEMRGDTQYF
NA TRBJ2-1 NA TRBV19 TGTGCCAGTAGCTACCAGCCAGGGCGGCCCTACAATGAGCAGTTCTTC CASSYQPGRPYNEQFF
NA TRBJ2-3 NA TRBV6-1 TGTGCCAGCAGCGTGGACTACTACACAGATACGCAGTATTTT CASSVDYYTDTQYF
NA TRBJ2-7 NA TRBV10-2 TGCGCCAGCAGTGAACAGCTCAGCTCCTACGAGCAGTACTTC CASSEQLSSYEQYF
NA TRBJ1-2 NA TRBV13 TGTGCCAGCAGCTTAGGCACACAGGGTTTCAATGGCTACACCTTC CASSLGTQGFNGYTF
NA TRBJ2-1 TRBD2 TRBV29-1 TGCAGCGTAGCAAAACATCCGGGACTAGCGGAGCAGTTCTTC CSVAKHPGLAEQFF
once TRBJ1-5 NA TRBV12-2 TGTGCAAGTCGCTTAGTGGTCACCCCAAATCAGCCCCAGCATTTT CASRLVVTPNQPQHF
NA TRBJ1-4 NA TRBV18 TGTGCCAGCTCACCGCGGGGGGAAGAAGATGAAAAACTGTTTTTT CASSPRGEEDEKLFF
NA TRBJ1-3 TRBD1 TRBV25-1 TGTGCCAGCAGTGAATCGACAGGGGCCGGAAACACCATATATTTT CASSESTGAGNTIYF
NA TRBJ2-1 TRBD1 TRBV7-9 TGTGCCAGCAGCCTAAGCTTGGGACAGGGGGCCGGTGAGCAGTTCTTC CASSLSLGQGAGEQFF
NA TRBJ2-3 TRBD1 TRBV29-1 TGCAGCGGTTCAGGACAGGGGGCATCAGATACGCAGTATTTT CSGSGQGASDTQYF
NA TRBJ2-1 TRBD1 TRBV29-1 TGCAGCGTTGAGGGGGGGACAGGGGACCCCAATGAGCAGTTCTTC CSVEGGTGDPNEQFF
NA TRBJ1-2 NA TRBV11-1 TGTGCCAGCAGCTTCTATACCCGCGGCTACACCTTC CASSFYTRGYTF
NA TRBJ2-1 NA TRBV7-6 TGTGCCAGCAGCCCGGACGTAGGGGTCCGTTCCTACAATGAGCAGTTCTTC CASSPDVGVRSYNEQFF
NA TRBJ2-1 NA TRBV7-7 TGTGCCAGCAGCTTAGCCGGACAGAACAATGAGCAGTTCTTC CASSLAGQNNEQFF
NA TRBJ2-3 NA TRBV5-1 TGCGCCAGCAGCTTGTCGCCCAGGGTAGATACGCAGTATTTT CASSLSPRVDTQYF
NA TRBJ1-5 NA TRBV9 TGTGCCAGCAGCGAAGACACGGTCGGTCAGCCCCAGCATTTT CASSEDTVGQPQHF
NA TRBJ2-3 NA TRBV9 TGTGCCAGCAGCCCACCGACTAGAGCAGATACGCAGTATTTT CASSPPTRADTQYF